What follows are 27 T cell receptor beta chains derived from one specimen sequenced in a study of cytomegalovirus exposure and HLA in healthy donors. The PCR used 60 Vbeta and 13 Jbeta primers. Assay: immunoSEQ multiplex PCR; the TCRdb copy retains only in-frame clones and omits some. The table lists over 150,000 clones, 78% of them singletons, with 2.5% to 3.5% in the top ten. Material for sequencing was PBMCs. These receptors came from a woman aged 45-65 years in good health and CMV-seropositive.

This clone has more than one count but fewer than ten. V is TRBV10-3 and J is TRBJ2-3, with D perhaps matching TRBD1 (5 bases). V lost 6 bases to trimming and J lost 5 bases, with 15 bases between them. The germline gives CDR1 ENHRY, CDR2 SYGVKD. CDR3 length: 14 amino acids. The CDR3 sequence: CAIRGQSTVDTQYF. The CDR3 nucleotides are TGTGCCATCAGGGGGCAGTCCACAGTAGATACGCAGTATTTT.

The chain recombines TRBV18 with TRBJ2-1; TRBD1 aligns across 7 bases. The CDR3 contains 16 residues. The junction had 10 bases not matched to a gene; V was cut back by 4 bases and J by 4 bases. The germline gives CDR1 KGHSH, CDR2 LQKENI. The CDR3 DNA reads as TGTGCCAGCTCACGGGACCGGGACAGAGCGTACAATGAGCAGTTCTTC. As protein: CASSRDRDRAYNEQFF.

This clone was seen only a few times. V usage is TRBV5-1 and J usage is TRBJ2-5; weak D call: TRBD2 (6 bases). Trimming removed 0 bases from V and 5 bases from J, with 17 bases in between. Germline assignment: CDR1 SGHRS and CDR2 YFSETQ. This CDR3 has 16 residues. The CDR3 is CASSLGPSGGAETQYF. CDR3 DNA: TGCGCCAGCAGCTTGGGCCCTAGTGGAGGGGCGGAGACCCAGTACTTC.

The chain joins TRBV7-9 to TRBJ1-5; TRBD1 is a possible D gene (5 bases). The germline V and J ends were trimmed by 5 bases and 4 bases, with 9 bases remaining between them. CDR1 and CDR2 from the germline V gene are SEHNR and FQNEAQ (reference sequence). This CDR3 is 13 amino acids long. This CDR3 reads CASSPQGNQPQHF. CDR3 in DNA: TGTGCCAGCAGCCCCCAGGGAAATCAGCCCCAGCATTTT. Based on the CDR3 plus reference TRBV7-9 and TRBJ1-5, the full variable domain is DTGVSQNPRHKITKRGQNVTFRCDPISEHNRLYWYRQTLGQGPEFLTYFQNEAQLEKSRLLSDRFSAERPKGSFSTLEIQRTEQGDSAMYLCASSPQGNQPQHFGDGTRLSIL.

The chain links TRBV7-3 to TRBJ2-2; D possibly corresponds to TRBD2 (6 bases). Trimming left V 6 bases short and J 3 bases short, with 14 bases between. The length of the CDR3 is 15 residues. CDR1 is SGHTA, CDR2 FQGTGA, per germline. CDR3 coding DNA: TGTGCCAGCAGAGGAAGGGGAGGTGACACCGGGGAGCTGTTTTTT. It encodes CASRGRGGDTGELFF.

The gene calls are TRBV19 and TRBJ2-3; D is perhaps TRBD1 (5 bases). This CDR3 has 13 residues. Trimming cost V 4 bases and J 0 bases, with 5 bases left between them. Germline values: CDR1 LNHDA, CDR2 SQIVND (reference sequence). CDR3 bases: TGTGCCAGTAGTAGACAGAGCACAGATACGCAGTATTTT. It codes for CASSRQSTDTQYF.

This sequence joins TRBV2 and TRBJ1-5, with unresolved D. Per germline, CDR1 SNHLY and CDR2 FYNNEI. V was cut by 4 bases and J by 9 bases, with 10 bases left in between. CDR3 length: 12 residues. The CDR3 DNA reads TGTGCCAGCAGTGTTACGGCGGGGCCCCAGCATTTT. It specifies CASSVTAGPQHF.

The chain has TRBV7-2 and TRBJ1-1; unclear D gene. Germline V gives CDR1 SGHTA, CDR2 FQGNSA. The CDR3 sequence is 14 residues long. V was clipped by 6 bases and J by 1 base, with 12 bases between them. CDR3 protein: CASSFKWANTEAFF. CDR3 in DNA: TGTGCCAGCAGTTTCAAGTGGGCGAACACTGAAGCTTTCTTT.

The V gene is TRBV28, the J gene TRBJ1-4; D not certain. V shed 3 bases and J shed 8 bases, with 13 bases lying between them. Germline V CDR1 and CDR2: MDHEN, SYDVKM. The CDR3 runs to 14 residues. In nucleotides, the CDR3 is TGTGCCAGCAGTTTTGTCTTCAACGGGGAAAAACTGTTTTTT. This gives the protein CASSFVFNGEKLFF.

This clone was found a few times. This chain joins TRBV16 and TRBJ2-5; 7 bases match TRBD1. V lost 2 bases and J lost 5; bases outside the gene matches: 5. The CDR3 has 14 residues. From germline, CDR1 is KGHSY and CDR2 FQNENV. Here the CDR3 reads CASSQPGQRETQYF. CDR3 in DNA: TGTGCCAGCAGCCAACCGGGACAGCGGGAGACCCAGTACTTC.

This chain connects TRBV9 to TRBJ2-3; 9 bases match TRBD1. The CDR3 sequence is 15 residues long. CDR1 SGDLS and CDR2 YYNGEE come from the germline V gene. Trimming at V came to 1 base and at J to 2 bases, leaving 2 bases not matched to a gene. The CDR3 protein is CASSVRQGDTDTQYF. In DNA form, the CDR3 reads TGTGCCAGCAGCGTAAGACAGGGGGACACAGATACGCAGTATTTT.

The chain links TRBV28 to TRBJ1-1; D may be TRBD1 (6 bases). Trimming left V 2 bases short and J 0 bases short, with 16 bases between. Germline CDR1 and CDR2: MDHEN and SYDVKM. The CDR3 consists of 17 residues. CDR3 sequence: CASSLARGPNMNTEAFF. As DNA, the CDR3 is TGTGCCAGCAGTTTAGCCAGGGGCCCAAATATGAACACTGAAGCTTTCTTT.

V is TRBV13 and J is TRBJ2-1; 13 nucleotides agree with TRBD2. There are 16 residues in the CDR3. The V gene's germline CDR1 is PRHDT and CDR2 FYEKMQ (reference sequence). Trimming at V came to 5 bases and at J to 9 bases, leaving 10 bases not matched to a gene. CDR3 sequence: CASSTRTSGGEVEQFF. CDR3 nucleotides: TGTGCCAGCAGCACCCGGACTAGCGGGGGTGAGGTTGAGCAGTTCTTC.

This chain joins TRBV28 and TRBJ1-3; D uncertain. The CDR3 is made up of 16 amino acids. Trimming cost V 1 base and J 0 bases, with 10 bases left between them. CDR1 is MDHEN, CDR2 SYDVKM, per germline. CDR3 sequence (DNA): TGTGCCAGCAGTTTATCGGGTGGAGTCTCTGGAAACACCATATATTTT. This translates into CASSLSGGVSGNTIYF.

This clone was observed a few times. The chain is built from TRBV19 and TRBJ1-5, with 9 bases lining up with TRBD1. The CDR3 covers 14 residues. Germline CDR1 LNHDA, CDR2 SQIVND (reference sequence). V lost 9 bases to trimming and J lost 4 bases; unmatched junction nucleotides: 7. The CDR3 loop is CASRRTGENQPQHF. Written as DNA, the CDR3 is TGTGCCAGCCGCCGGACAGGGGAGAATCAGCCCCAGCATTTT.

This chain links TRBV18 with TRBJ2-3, with 7 bases that match TRBD1. The CDR3 runs 14 residues. Germline V lookup: CDR1 KGHSH, CDR2 LQKENI. V shed 3 bases, J shed 1 base, and the junction held 1 base outside the gene matches. CDR3 protein: CASSPGTGTDTQYF. CDR3 sequence (DNA): TGTGCCAGCTCACCGGGGACAGGCACAGATACGCAGTATTTT.

This clone was seen once. A junction end diverges from the germline sequence, so it may reflect a read error. This chain connects TRBV29-1 to TRBJ2-5, with 15 nucleotides matching TRBD2. The CDR3 contains 14 residues. Germline V gives CDR1 SQVTM, CDR2 ANQGSEA. The CDR3 sequence: CSAWTSGRGEAQYF. CDR3 DNA: TGCAGCGCTTGGACTAGCGGGAGGGGAGAGGCCCAGTACTTC.

The chain recombines TRBV18 with TRBJ2-7, with 9 nucleotides matching TRBD1. The V and J ends lost 6 bases and 3 bases, in that order; junction bases with no gene match: 6. CDR3 length equals 14 residues. Germline CDR1 reads KGHSH; CDR2 reads LQKENI. DNA for the CDR3: TGTGCCAGCTCCCGGGACAGGGAAGGCTACGAGCAGTACTTC. This sequence encodes CASSRDREGYEQYF. The full variable domain, in which reference TRBV18 and TRBJ2-7 provide the parts outside the CDR3, is NAGVMQNPRHLVRRRGQEARLRCSPMKGHSHVYWYRQLPEEGLKFMVYLQKENIIDESGMPKERFSAEFPKEGPSILRIQQVVRGDSAAYFCASSRDREGYEQYFGPGTRLTVT.

This sequence joins TRBV2 and TRBJ1-2; no reliable D call. There are 15 residues in the CDR3. With 2 bases removed from V and 3 bases from J, the gap between germline ends came to 13 bases. Germline CDR1 and CDR2: SNHLY and FYNNEI. The CDR3 reads CASSEFQDQDYGYTF. The DNA of the CDR3 is TGTGCCAGCAGTGAATTCCAGGATCAAGACTATGGCTACACCTTC.

This clone appeared once. The chain couples TRBV7-9 to TRBJ2-1; D is perhaps TRBD1 (6 bases). The CDR3 has 12 residues. V lost 6 bases and J 8 bases, leaving 11 bases between the germline ends. Germline V gives CDR1 SEHNR, CDR2 FQNEAQ (reference sequence). The CDR3 region is CASSPTGYEQFF. The CDR3 DNA is TGTGCCAGCAGTCCTACAGGGTATGAGCAGTTCTTC. Complete variable domain (other parts from reference TRBV7-9 and TRBJ2-1): DTGVSQNPRHKITKRGQNVTFRCDPISEHNRLYWYRQTLGQGPEFLTYFQNEAQLEKSRLLSDRFSAERPKGSFSTLEIQRTEQGDSAMYLCASSPTGYEQFFGPGTRLTVL.

The CDR3 coding sequence is TGTGCCAGCAGTGAATCAGGGGAAGCTTTCTTT. Its protein product is CASSESGEAFF. The chain carries TRBV2 and TRBJ1-1; a possible D gene is TRBD1 (5 bases). V lost 2 bases to trimming and J lost 8 bases, with 6 bases between them. The CDR3 loop spans 11 amino acids. Germline values: CDR1 SNHLY, CDR2 FYNNEI. The full variable domain, completed using reference TRBV2 and TRBJ1-1, is EPEVTQTPSHQVTQMGQEVILRCVPISNHLYFYWYRQILGQKVEFLVSFYNNEISEKSEIFDDQFSVERPDGSNFTLKIRSTKLEDSAMYFCASSESGEAFFGQGTRLTVV.

This clone has only one observation. The J gene is TRBJ2-3, the V gene TRBV10-2; 11 positions agree with TRBD2. The CDR3 sequence is 15 residues long. The trim removed 4 bases at V and 5 bases at J, leaving 5 bases unmatched. Germline CDR1 is WSHSY and CDR2 is SAAADI. The CDR3 loop reads CASSALSGGGDTQYF. The CDR3 coding sequence is TGCGCCAGCAGTGCCCTTAGCGGGGGGGGAGATACGCAGTATTTT.

The genes are TRBV6-1 and TRBJ1-1; D is undetermined. V was cut by 0 bases and J by 2 bases, with 7 bases left in between. Germline CDR1 MNHNS, CDR2 SASEGT. The CDR3 runs 14 residues. Written as DNA, the CDR3 is TGTGCCAGCAGTGAAGCACTACTAAACACTGAAGCTTTCTTT. Its translation is CASSEALLNTEAFF.

This chain joins TRBV2 and TRBJ2-5, with 12 bases that match TRBD1. This CDR3 has 16 amino acids. The germline CDR1 and CDR2 sequences are SNHLY and FYNNEI. V dropped 2 bases and J dropped 3; count of bases not matched to a gene: 4. For the CDR3, the DNA is TGTGCCAGCAGTGAATGGGGGACAGGGGGCGAAGAGACCCAGTACTTC. As protein: CASSEWGTGGEETQYF.

The V and J genes are TRBV11-2 and TRBJ1-4; no clear D gene. Between the trimmed V and J ends, which lost 1 base and 4 bases, there was a span of 16 bases. Germline CDR1 reads SGHAT; CDR2 reads FQNNGV. The CDR3 has 17 amino acids. The CDR3: CASSLAGRTVGNEKLFF. The CDR3 nucleotides are TGTGCCAGCAGCTTAGCGGGCAGGACTGTCGGTAATGAAAAACTGTTTTTT.

The chain uses TRBV7-8 and TRBJ1-4; no definite D call. Germline CDR1 reads SGHVS; CDR2 reads FQNEAQ. The CDR3 has 15 amino acids. The germline V and J ends were trimmed by 2 bases and 7 bases, with 14 bases remaining between them. CDR3 in amino acids: CASSLMGSNSEKLFF. In DNA form, the CDR3 reads TGTGCCAGCAGCTTAATGGGCAGTAATAGTGAAAAACTGTTTTTT.

The chain combines TRBV5-1 with TRBJ2-1; D gene ambiguous. The CDR3 runs 13 residues. Trimming took 0 bases from V and 6 from J, leaving 7 bases between them. Germline loops: CDR1 SGHRS, CDR2 YFSETQ. As DNA, the CDR3 is TGCGCCAGCAGCTTGGTAGAGGCCAATGAGCAGTTCTTC. It is translated as CASSLVEANEQFF.